The T cell receptor (beta chain) described here comes from a study of shared clonotypes between healthy human individuals. About the study: With ages of 18 to 49, the donors were two women and a few men. Study-wide results and caveats: It was expected that sequencing depth would affect clonotype sharing among donors.

To note about this clone: The antigen remains unidentified.

Germline V CDR1 and CDR2: SGHVS, FQNEAQ. The length of the CDR3 is 14 residues. V lost 1 base and J lost 4, with 5 bases in between. Partitioning of CD4+ cells yielded a CD45RA+ naive subset and a CD45RA-negative memory subset. The authors ran the assay at deep level. Assay: immunoSEQ multiplex PCR; the TCRdb copy retains only in-frame clones and omits some. The table shows some 2,400,000 clones, with around 95% occurring only once. This TCR came from a man younger than 35 in good health. Sample: naive CD4+ T cells sorted from blood. As for subset: CD45RA+ positively selected. V and J are TRBV7-8 and TRBJ2-6; no reliable D call. The CDR3 coding sequence is TGTGCCAGCAGCTTAGTCCTGGGGGCCAACGTCCTGACTTTC. Its translation: CASSLVLGANVLTF.